One sample yielded the 13 T cell receptor beta chains listed below, sequenced in a study of blood T cell repertoires in COVID-19. TCRdb's copy holds only in-frame clones and misses some; the assay was immunoSEQ multiplex PCR. Of fewer than 350,000 clones listed, more than 70% are singletons. Sequencing used peripheral blood. The receptors originated from a woman aged 60-75 years with COVID-19, enrolled during active disease.

The chain combines TRBV18 with TRBJ1-1; 7 positions match TRBD1. V was clipped by 2 bases and J by 8 bases; unmatched bases: 8. CDR3 length equals 14 residues. Per germline, CDR1 KGHSH and CDR2 LQKENI. CDR3 region: CASSPGQGGREAFF. The CDR3 nucleotides read TGTGCCAGCTCACCAGGTCAGGGGGGTCGCGAAGCTTTCTTT.

The chain is built from TRBV28 and TRBJ2-1; 9 bases fit TRBD2. Losses at the gene ends were 4 bases for V and 7 bases for J; bases not matched to a gene: 11. CDR3 length: 16 residues. The V gene's germline CDR1 is MDHEN and CDR2 SYDVKM. The CDR3: CASSSPLGGGANEQFF. In DNA form, the CDR3 reads TGTGCCAGCAGTTCTCCCCTCGGCGGGGGGGCGAATGAGCAGTTCTTC.

V usage is TRBV2 and J usage is TRBJ1-2; D is ambiguous. Germline CDR1 and CDR2: SNHLY and FYNNEI. The CDR3 contains 12 residues. Trimming removed 5 bases from V and 4 bases from J, with 8 bases in between. CDR3 nucleotide sequence: TGTGCCAGCAGTCCCTCGGGCTATGGCTACACCTTC. Translating gives CASSPSGYGYTF. Combining the CDR3 with reference TRBV2 and TRBJ1-2 gives the whole variable domain EPEVTQTPSHQVTQMGQEVILRCVPISNHLYFYWYRQILGQKVEFLVSFYNNEISEKSEIFDDQFSVERPDGSNFTLKIRSTKLEDSAMYFCASSPSGYGYTFGSGTRLTVV.

The chain couples TRBV11-2 to TRBJ2-2, with D unresolved. Trimming cost V 5 bases and J 5 bases, with 18 bases left between them. This CDR3 has 16 residues. Germline CDR1 is SGHAT and CDR2 is FQNNGV. CDR3 in amino acids: CASSPSIATITGELFF. The CDR3 DNA reads as TGTGCCAGCAGCCCCTCAATAGCCACGATTACCGGGGAGCTGTTTTTT.

This chain uses TRBV7-6 with TRBJ1-1, with 7 bases matching TRBD1. Germline trimming cut 5 bases from V and 3 bases from J; bases unmatched to any gene: 6. Germline CDR1 SGHVS, CDR2 FNYEAQ. The CDR3 spans 14 residues. The CDR3 reads CASSPTGADTEAFF. DNA for the CDR3: TGTGCCAGCAGCCCAACAGGGGCGGACACTGAAGCTTTCTTT.

This clone came up once. The DNA of the CDR3 is TGTGCCAGCAGTGATCTCCCCCAGTCCCTCTACGAGCAGTACTTC. Its translation is CASSDLPQSLYEQYF. This chain connects TRBV6-1 to TRBJ2-7; D gene uncertain. The V end lost 3 bases, the J end lost 3 bases, and 15 bases lay between the germline ends. CDR3 length: 15 amino acids. Germline V gives CDR1 MNHNS, CDR2 SASEGT.

This chain links TRBV3-1 (or the pseudogene TRBV3-2) with TRBJ1-1; 7 nucleotides line up with TRBD1. From germline, CDR1 is LGHDT and CDR2 YNNKEL (reference sequence). V lost 4 bases to trimming and J lost 9 bases; unmatched junction nucleotides: 5. This CDR3 is built from 12 residues. CDR3 amino acids: CASSPTGVKAFF. The CDR3 coding sequence is TGTGCCAGCAGCCCAACAGGGGTGAAAGCTTTCTTT.

The V and J genes are TRBV10-2 and TRBJ1-6; a possible D gene is TRBD1 (5 bases). This CDR3 comprises 14 residues. Germline loops: CDR1 WSHSY, CDR2 SAAADI. The V gene lost 4 bases and the J gene lost 7 bases, with 11 bases spanning the gap. CDR3 amino acids: CASSVAGRNSPLHF. CDR3 bases: TGCGCCAGCAGTGTGGCAGGGCGGAATTCACCCCTCCACTTT.

This chain uses TRBV23-1 with TRBJ1-1; 9 positions match TRBD1. TRBV23-1 is sorted into the ORF group, with uncertain function. J lost 1 base, V lost 2 bases, and 2 bases had no gene match. This CDR3 is 15 amino acids long. CDR3 sequence reads: CASSQKQGANTEAFF. CDR3 bases: TGCGCCAGCAGTCAAAAACAGGGGGCGAACACTGAAGCTTTCTTT.

The chain combines TRBV27 with TRBJ2-5; 8 nucleotides line up with TRBD2. CDR3 length equals 16 residues. Germline assignment: CDR1 MNHEY and CDR2 SMNVEV (reference sequence). The V and J ends lost 2 bases and 0 bases, in that order; junction bases with no gene match: 5. The CDR3 loop reads CASSLRGGGHQETQYF. The CDR3 bases are TGTGCCAGCAGTTTAAGAGGCGGGGGGCACCAAGAGACCCAGTACTTC.

The chain has TRBV6-6 and TRBJ1-4; D possibly corresponds to TRBD1 (6 bases). Germline-derived CDR1 and CDR2 are MNHNY and SVGAGI (reference sequence). The CDR3 is 15 residues long. V lost 0 bases, J lost 3 bases, and 8 bases lay in between. This CDR3 is CASSYSSGANEKLFF. The DNA for the CDR3 is TGTGCCAGCAGTTACTCCTCAGGGGCTAATGAAAAACTGTTTTTT.

V gene TRBV6-5 combines with J gene TRBJ1-1; weak D call: TRBD1 (5 bases). Germline-derived CDR1 and CDR2 are MNHEY and SVGAGI. CDR3 length: 14 amino acids. Trimming removed 2 bases at V and 6 bases at J, with 13 bases between. The CDR3 loop reads CASSYALPGAEAFF. The DNA of the CDR3 is TGTGCCAGCAGTTACGCTCTCCCGGGGGCTGAAGCTTTCTTT.

This chain joins TRBV3-1 (or the pseudogene TRBV3-2) and TRBJ1-2, with 7 bases identical to TRBD1. Per the germline V gene, CDR1 is LGHDT and CDR2 is YNNKEL (reference sequence). Trimming at V came to 6 bases and at J to 8 bases, leaving 3 bases not matched to a gene. CDR3 length: 11 residues. The CDR3 sequence is CASSNRGGYTF. CDR3 bases: TGTGCCAGCAGTAACAGGGGAGGCTACACCTTC.